This T cell receptor beta chain is drawn from a study of cytomegalovirus exposure and HLA in healthy donors listed by TCRdb under 2017. About the investigation overall: The approximately 710 repertoires of the first cohort and the 95 to 150 validation repertoires were produced on the same platform, according to a later analysis. The study aimed to test whether signatures of past pathogen exposure could be identified by cataloging public T cell receptors. A separate validation cohort of 100 to 150 different subjects was used in addition to the approximately 700-subject first cohort. To predict cytomegalovirus infection status, the study brought together high-throughput TCR immunosequencing, statistical association of individual TCRs with disease status, and machine learning.

Separate from the roughly 660-subject first cohort, the validation cohort of 95 to 150 subjects was the group to which the donors belonged. The germline V and J ends show losses of 7 bases and 6 bases respectively, and no gene match explains 8 bases of the junction. Based on the germline V gene, the CDR1 and CDR2 sequences are MDHEN and SYDVKM. The CDR3 measures 14 amino acids from cysteine to phenylalanine. Only CDR3 DNA is held: 42 bases, read in frame from base 1. On this clone: Its antigen is unknown. Base qualities were left out, and no much larger clone turns up one base away.

The investigation overall reported the following: The validation cohort had no HLA typing available for a later analysis, so co-occurrence within that cohort was assessed over all 110 or so repertoires. Three of the identified cytomegalovirus-associated TCR beta chains were confirmed in vitro to be specific for cytomegalovirus antigens. Across donors, most TCR sequences were observed very rarely, whereas some public TCRs were present in many individuals. In a later analysis, TCRs clustered in the first cohort were found to also tend to co-occur in the roughly 130 validation repertoires, with over 90% of cluster scores above 0. It was suggested by the authors that the approach could potentially be generalized to other disease states and immunological phenotypes. A total of 150 or so TCR beta chains were listed by the study as associated with cytomegalovirus. The classifier was reported to diagnose cytomegalovirus status with high specificity and sensitivity in both the original and validation cohorts.

Library construction relied on the immunoSEQ multiplex PCR assay. On the study's bioinformatics: A statistical classification framework was developed to diagnose cytomegalovirus status using the catalog of TCR beta chain sequences. The table was pulled from immuneACCESS by TCRdb, which kept in-frame rearrangements only. Such tables lose some clones; where checked, under half of the loss comes from unresolved V genes, and the rest has no known cause. V, J and clone size reflect that table, while D and trimming were determined from the DNA. Within this sample are about 130,000 clones, with approximately 94% of them counted one time only. The ten largest clones capture over 1.5% of the sample.

This clonotype was sampled from a man younger than 30 in good health and CMV-seropositive. The V gene is TRBV28 and the J gene is TRBJ2-2; 7 central bases correspond to TRBD2. Sequencing was carried out using PBMCs. The DNA sequence is given as TGTGCCAGCATCATGCATGGGGGGGCCGGGGAGCTGTTTTTT. It specifies CASIMHGGAGELFF. When the CDR3 is completed using the reference TRBV28 and TRBJ2-2 genes on either side, the full variable domain is DVKVTQSSRYLVKRTGEKVFLECVQDMDHENMFWYRQDPGLGLRLIYFSYDVKMKEKGDIPEGYSVSREKKERFSLILESASTNQTSMYLCASIMHGGAGELFFGEGSRLTVL.